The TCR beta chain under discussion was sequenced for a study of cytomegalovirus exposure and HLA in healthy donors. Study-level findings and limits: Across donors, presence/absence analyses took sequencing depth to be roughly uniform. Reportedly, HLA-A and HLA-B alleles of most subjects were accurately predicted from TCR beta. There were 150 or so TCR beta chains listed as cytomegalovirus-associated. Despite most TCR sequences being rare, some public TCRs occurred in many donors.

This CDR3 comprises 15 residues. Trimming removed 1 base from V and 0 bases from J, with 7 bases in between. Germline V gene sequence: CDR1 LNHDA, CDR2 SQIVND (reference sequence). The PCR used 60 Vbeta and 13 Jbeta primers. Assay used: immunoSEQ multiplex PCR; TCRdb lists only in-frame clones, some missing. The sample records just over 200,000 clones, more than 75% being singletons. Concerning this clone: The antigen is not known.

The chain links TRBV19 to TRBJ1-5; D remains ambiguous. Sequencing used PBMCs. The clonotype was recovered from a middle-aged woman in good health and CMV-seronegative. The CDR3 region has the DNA TGTGCCAGTAGTATAGGGCACATTAGCAATCAGCCCCAGCATTTT. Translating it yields CASSIGHISNQPQHF.